This passage covers 21 T cell receptor beta chains from one sample sequenced in a study of untreated major depressive disorder. The assay was immunoSEQ multiplex PCR, and TCRdb's table has in-frame clones only and misses some. This table has 20,000 to 25,000 clones, roughly 89% appearing once. The specimen sequenced was CD4+ T cells from PBMCs. These receptors came from a woman between 40 and 55 years old in good health.

This chain joins TRBV29-1 and TRBJ1-2; no clear D gene. CDR3 length equals 12 residues. From germline, CDR1 is SQVTM and CDR2 ANQGSEA. The ends were cut back, 3 bases at V and 4 bases at J, with 9 bases in the middle. The CDR3 here is CSVDPGPYGYTF. As DNA, the CDR3 is TGCAGCGTTGATCCGGGTCCCTATGGCTACACCTTC.

The chain links TRBV20-1 to TRBJ1-2; D uncertain. Trimming left V 7 bases short and J 6 bases short, with 12 bases between. Germline CDR1 and CDR2: DFQATT and SNEGSKA (reference sequence). The CDR3 length is 11 residues. CDR3 sequence reads: CSVLGNDGYTF. The CDR3, as DNA: TGCAGTGTGTTGGGAAACGATGGCTACACCTTC.

The chain uses TRBV6-5 and TRBJ1-3, with D unclear. The V end was cut by 4 bases, the J end by 1 base, with 8 bases between. Germline CDR1 reads MNHEY; CDR2 reads SVGAGI. This CDR3 has 14 amino acids. In nucleotides, the CDR3 is TGTGCCAGCAGTTCCGCAAAATCTGGAAACACCATATATTTT. It codes for CASSSAKSGNTIYF.

Of note for this clone: The junction departs from germline at one end; a sequencing error may be responsible. The chain links TRBV29-1 to TRBJ2-1; unclear D gene. The CDR3 contains 13 residues. The germline CDR1 and CDR2 sequences are SQVTM and ANQGSEA. CDR3 sequence (DNA): TGCAGCGTTGAAGAATACTCCTCCAATGAGCAGTTCTTC. This sequence encodes CSVEEYSSNEQFF.

This chain joins TRBV18 and TRBJ2-5; 8 nucleotides line up with TRBD2. Germline CDR1 is KGHSH and CDR2 is LQKENI. This CDR3 spans 15 amino acids. Trimming removed 6 bases from V and 11 bases from J; junction bases left unmatched: 17. For the CDR3, the DNA is TGTGCCAGCTCGCTACCCGGGACTAGAGGTCTGTCTCAGTACTTC. Protein sequence: CASSLPGTRGLSQYF. The whole variable domain, remainder taken from reference TRBV18 and TRBJ2-5, is NAGVMQNPRHLVRRRGQEARLRCSPMKGHSHVYWYRQLPEEGLKFMVYLQKENIIDESGMPKERFSAEFPKEGPSILRIQQVVRGDSAAYFCASSLPGTRGLSQYFGPGTRLLVL.

V usage is TRBV30 and J usage is TRBJ2-3, with D perhaps matching TRBD1 (6 bases). The CDR3 has 15 amino acids. Trimming removed 2 bases from V and 1 base from J, with 13 bases in between. Germline V CDR1 and CDR2: GTSNPN, SVGIG (reference sequence). The CDR3 protein is CAWSRGQGRTDTQYF. The CDR3 DNA is TGTGCCTGGAGTAGGGGACAAGGTCGCACAGATACGCAGTATTTT.

The chain joins TRBV11-3 to TRBJ2-2, with TRBD2 matching over 9 bases. The germline gives CDR1 SGHNT, CDR2 YENEEA. CDR3 length: 14 residues. Germline trimming cut 9 bases from V and 10 bases from J; bases unmatched to any gene: 12. CDR3 residues: CASVKRRGGEELFF. For the CDR3, the DNA is TGTGCCAGTGTCAAAAGGCGGGGGGGTGAGGAGCTGTTTTTT.

The chain recombines TRBV9 with TRBJ2-3, with D uncertain. Trimming removed 0 bases at V and 6 bases at J, with 8 bases between. This CDR3 has 13 amino acids. Germline assignment: CDR1 SGDLS and CDR2 YYNGEE. The CDR3 loop is CASSVDWADTQYF. In DNA form, the CDR3 reads TGTGCCAGCAGCGTAGATTGGGCGGATACGCAGTATTTT.

V usage is TRBV5-1 and J usage is TRBJ1-2; 8 nucleotides match TRBD1. CDR3 size: 15 residues. J gave up 8 bases and V 0 bases, and 9 bases lay outside the gene matches. The V gene's germline CDR1 is SGHRS and CDR2 YFSETQ. The CDR3: CASSLEGQAERGYTF. The CDR3 DNA sequence: TGCGCCAGCAGCTTGGAGGGACAGGCCGAAAGAGGCTACACCTTC.

The chain combines TRBV29-1 with TRBJ1-2; no clear D gene. Trimming removed 5 bases at V and 7 bases at J, with 17 bases between. This CDR3 is 13 amino acids long. Germline V gene sequence: CDR1 SQVTM, CDR2 ANQGSEA. CDR3 protein: CSVTGRLGSGYTF. The DNA of the CDR3 is TGCAGCGTTACTGGGCGCTTGGGTAGTGGCTACACCTTC.

The chain carries TRBV9 and TRBJ1-3, with D possibly being TRBD1 (6 bases). In germline, CDR1 is SGDLS, CDR2 YYNGEE. The CDR3 has 14 residues. V lost 3 bases and J lost 6, with 13 bases in between. Written as DNA, the CDR3 is TGTGCCAGCAGCGGAGACAGGCGGCAAAACACCATATATTTT. This gives the protein CASSGDRRQNTIYF.

This clone has a single count. V gene TRBV6-6 combines with J gene TRBJ1-1, with D tentatively TRBD1 (5 bases). The CDR3 covers 14 residues. The ends were cut back, 5 bases at V and 1 base at J, with 11 bases in the middle. From germline, CDR1 is MNHNY and CDR2 SVGAGI (reference sequence). The CDR3, as DNA: TGTGCCAGCAGTCCGGGACGATGGAACACTGAAGCTTTCTTT. Translating it yields CASSPGRWNTEAFF.

The CDR3: CASSFGQGQEKLFF. The CDR3 DNA reads TGTGCCAGCAGCTTCGGACAGGGACAGGAAAAACTGTTTTTT. The chain is built from TRBV5-4 and TRBJ1-4; 8 nucleotides align to TRBD1. The CDR3 is made up of 14 amino acids. V lost 2 bases and J lost 8; bases outside the gene matches: 5. Germline CDR1 SGHNT, CDR2 YYREEE (reference sequence).

This clone was recorded only once. The chain links TRBV30 to TRBJ2-6, with D unclear. The V gene lost 0 bases and the J gene lost 0 bases, with 6 bases spanning the gap. This CDR3 is 15 amino acids long. Germline V gives CDR1 GTSNPN, CDR2 SVGIG (reference sequence). The CDR3 spells CAWSVTSSGANVLTF. CDR3 in DNA: TGTGCCTGGAGTGTTACCAGCTCTGGGGCCAACGTCCTGACTTTC.

The chain carries TRBV28 and TRBJ2-1; 13 bases are shared with TRBD2. This CDR3 has 15 residues. Trimming removed 6 bases from V and 5 bases from J; junction bases left unmatched: 4. Germline values: CDR1 MDHEN, CDR2 SYDVKM. The CDR3 DNA is TGTGCCAGCAGCCTGACTAGCGGGGGGAACAATGAGCAGTTCTTC. It specifies CASSLTSGGNNEQFF. The full variable domain, with the rest looked up from reference TRBV28 and TRBJ2-1, is DVKVTQSSRYLVKRTGEKVFLECVQDMDHENMFWYRQDPGLGLRLIYFSYDVKMKEKGDIPEGYSVSREKKERFSLILESASTNQTSMYLCASSLTSGGNNEQFFGPGTRLTVL.

In this sample, this clone turned up a few times. The chain links TRBV29-1 to TRBJ2-3; D perhaps matches TRBD1 (6 bases). The CDR3 runs 13 residues. Trimming stripped 1 base from V and 3 bases from J, with 8 bases between. Germline V lookup: CDR1 SQVTM, CDR2 ANQGSEA. The CDR3 loop is CSVEAQGTDTQYF. CDR3 in DNA: TGCAGCGTTGAAGCCCAGGGGACAGATACGCAGTATTTT.

This clone was recorded a few times. One junction end disagrees with the germline gene, perhaps due to a read error. V is TRBV7-2 and J is TRBJ1-2; tentatively, D is TRBD1 (5 bases). Germline lookup yields CDR1 SGHTA and CDR2 FQGNSA. This CDR3 spans 11 amino acids. CDR3 loop: CASSGDRDAHF. The CDR3 region has the DNA TGTGCCAGCAGCGGAGACCGGGACGCGCATTTC.

In this sample, this clone turned up once. The chain carries TRBV18 and TRBJ1-6; perhaps TRBD1 as D (5 bases). The V end was cut by 2 bases, the J end by 6 bases, with 11 bases between. The CDR3 loop spans 15 amino acids. Germline V gene lookup returns CDR1 KGHSH and CDR2 LQKENI. Written as DNA, the CDR3 is TGTGCCAGCTCACCAATCCCCCAGGGTAATTCACCCCTCCACTTT. Translation: CASSPIPQGNSPLHF.

The rearrangement uses TRBV5-1 and TRBJ1-2; 8 nucleotides match TRBD1. Germline CDR1 and CDR2: SGHRS and YFSETQ. Trimming at V came to 3 bases and at J to 7 bases, leaving 8 bases not matched to a gene. The CDR3 has 14 amino acids. This CDR3 reads CASSSPDREGGYTF. CDR3 sequence (DNA): TGCGCCAGCAGCTCACCGGACAGGGAGGGTGGCTACACCTTC.

The V call is TRBV5-4, the J call TRBJ2-7; 7 bases agree with TRBD2. Trimming cost V 3 bases and J 3 bases; bases outside gene matches: 15. CDR1 is SGHNT, CDR2 YYREEE, per germline (reference sequence). CDR3 length equals 17 residues. The CDR3 nucleotides are TGTGCCAGCAGCTCTGGGGTTGTGGCGGGAGCTGTCTACGAGCAGTACTTC. Translation gives CASSSGVVAGAVYEQYF.

V usage is TRBV11-1 and J usage is TRBJ2-2; D is ambiguous. The germline gives CDR1 SGHAT, CDR2 FQDESV (reference sequence). Trimming shortened V by 1 base and J by 8 bases, and 8 bases separated the two germline ends. The CDR3 length is 13 residues. This chain's CDR3 is CASSLGLPGELFF. For the CDR3, the DNA is TGTGCCAGCAGCTTAGGGTTGCCTGGGGAGCTGTTTTTT.